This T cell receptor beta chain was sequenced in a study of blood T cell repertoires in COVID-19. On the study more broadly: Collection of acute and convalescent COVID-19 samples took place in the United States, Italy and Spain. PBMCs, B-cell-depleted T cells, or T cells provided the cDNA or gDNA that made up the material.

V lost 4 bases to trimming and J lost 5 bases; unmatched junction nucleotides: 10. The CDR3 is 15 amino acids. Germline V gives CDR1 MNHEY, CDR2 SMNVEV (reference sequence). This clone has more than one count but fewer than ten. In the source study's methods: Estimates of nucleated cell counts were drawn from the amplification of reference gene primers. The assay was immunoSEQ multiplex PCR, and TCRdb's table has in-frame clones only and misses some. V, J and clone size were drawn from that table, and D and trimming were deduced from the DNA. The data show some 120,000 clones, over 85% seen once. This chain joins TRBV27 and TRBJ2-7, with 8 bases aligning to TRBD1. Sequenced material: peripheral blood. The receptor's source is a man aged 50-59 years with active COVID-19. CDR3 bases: TGTGCCAGCAGTTCCCTAGACAGGGGCCTCCACGAGCAGTACTTC. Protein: CASSSLDRGLHEQYF.